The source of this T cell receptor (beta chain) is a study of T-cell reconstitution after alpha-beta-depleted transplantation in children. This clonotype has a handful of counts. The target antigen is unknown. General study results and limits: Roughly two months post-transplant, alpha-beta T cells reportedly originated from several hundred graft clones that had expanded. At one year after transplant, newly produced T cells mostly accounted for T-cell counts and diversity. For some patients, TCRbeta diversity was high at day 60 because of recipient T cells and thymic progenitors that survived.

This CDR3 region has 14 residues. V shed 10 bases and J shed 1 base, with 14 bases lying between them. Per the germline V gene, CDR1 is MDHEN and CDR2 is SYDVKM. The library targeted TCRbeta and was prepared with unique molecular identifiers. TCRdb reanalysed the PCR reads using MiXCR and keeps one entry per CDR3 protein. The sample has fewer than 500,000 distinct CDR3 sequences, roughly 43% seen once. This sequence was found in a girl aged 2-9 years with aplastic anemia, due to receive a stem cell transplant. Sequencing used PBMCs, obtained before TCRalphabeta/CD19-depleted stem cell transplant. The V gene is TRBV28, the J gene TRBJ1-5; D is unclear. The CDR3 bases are TGTGCCACCAAGGAGGGATTGAGCAATCAGCCCCAGCATTTT. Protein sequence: CATKEGLSNQPQHF.